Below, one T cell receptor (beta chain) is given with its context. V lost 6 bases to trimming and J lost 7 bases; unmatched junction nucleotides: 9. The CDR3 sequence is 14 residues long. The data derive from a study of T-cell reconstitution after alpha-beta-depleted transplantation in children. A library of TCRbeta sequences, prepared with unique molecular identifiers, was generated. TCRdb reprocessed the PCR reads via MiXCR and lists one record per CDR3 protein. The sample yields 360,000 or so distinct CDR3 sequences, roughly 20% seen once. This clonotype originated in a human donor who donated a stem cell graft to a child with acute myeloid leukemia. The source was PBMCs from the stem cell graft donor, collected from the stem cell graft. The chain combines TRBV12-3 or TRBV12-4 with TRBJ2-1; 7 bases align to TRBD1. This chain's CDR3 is CASSSPTGRNEQFF. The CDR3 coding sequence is TGTGCCAGCAGCTCTCCGACAGGGCGAAATGAGCAGTTCTTC.